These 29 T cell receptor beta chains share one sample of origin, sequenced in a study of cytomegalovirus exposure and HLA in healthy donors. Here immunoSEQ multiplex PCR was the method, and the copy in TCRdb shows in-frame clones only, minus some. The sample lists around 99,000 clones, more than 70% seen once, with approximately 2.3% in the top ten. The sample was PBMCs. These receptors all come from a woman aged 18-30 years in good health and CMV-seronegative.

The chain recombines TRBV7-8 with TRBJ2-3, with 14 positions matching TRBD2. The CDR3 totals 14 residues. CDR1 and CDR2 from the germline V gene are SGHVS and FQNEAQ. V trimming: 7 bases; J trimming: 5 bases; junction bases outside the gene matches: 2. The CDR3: CASTGLAGGDTQYF. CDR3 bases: TGTGCCAGCACCGGACTAGCGGGGGGAGATACGCAGTATTTT.

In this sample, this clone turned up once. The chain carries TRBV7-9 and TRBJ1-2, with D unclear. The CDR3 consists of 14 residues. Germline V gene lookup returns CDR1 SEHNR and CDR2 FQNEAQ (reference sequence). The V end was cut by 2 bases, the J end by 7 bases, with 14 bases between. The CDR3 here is CASSLTAQRRGYTF. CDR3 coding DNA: TGTGCCAGCAGCTTAACGGCCCAGCGGCGTGGCTACACCTTC.

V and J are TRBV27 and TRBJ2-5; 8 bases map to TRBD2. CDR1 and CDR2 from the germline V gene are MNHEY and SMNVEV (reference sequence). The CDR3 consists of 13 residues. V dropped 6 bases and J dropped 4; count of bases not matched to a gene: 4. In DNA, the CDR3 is TGTGCCAGCAGCCGGGGGGGCGGAGAGACCCAGTACTTC. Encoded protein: CASSRGGGETQYF.

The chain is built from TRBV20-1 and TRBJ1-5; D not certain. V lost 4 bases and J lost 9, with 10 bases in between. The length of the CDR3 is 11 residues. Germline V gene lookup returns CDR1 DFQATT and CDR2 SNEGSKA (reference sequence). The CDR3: CSAKNAGPQHF. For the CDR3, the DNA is TGCAGTGCTAAAAACGCCGGGCCCCAGCATTTT.

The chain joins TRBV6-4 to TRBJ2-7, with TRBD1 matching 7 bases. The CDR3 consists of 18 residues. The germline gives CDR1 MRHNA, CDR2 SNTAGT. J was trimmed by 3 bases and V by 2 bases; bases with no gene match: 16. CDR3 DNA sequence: TGTGCCAGCAGTGACCCTGTGGGGAATCGGGACAGCTTCTACGAGCAGTACTTC. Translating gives CASSDPVGNRDSFYEQYF.

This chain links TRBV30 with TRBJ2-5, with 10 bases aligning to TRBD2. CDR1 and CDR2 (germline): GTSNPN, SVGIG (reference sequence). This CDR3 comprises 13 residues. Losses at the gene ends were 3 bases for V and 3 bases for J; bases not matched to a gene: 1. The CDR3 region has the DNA TGTGCCTGGAGCGGACTAGCGGAAGAGACCCAGTACTTC. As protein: CAWSGLAEETQYF.

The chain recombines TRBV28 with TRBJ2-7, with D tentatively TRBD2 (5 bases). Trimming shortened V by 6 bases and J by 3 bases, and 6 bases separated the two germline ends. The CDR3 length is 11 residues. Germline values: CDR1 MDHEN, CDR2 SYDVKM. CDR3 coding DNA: TGTGCCAGCAGCGGGGTCTACGAGCAGTACTTC. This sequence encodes CASSGVYEQYF.

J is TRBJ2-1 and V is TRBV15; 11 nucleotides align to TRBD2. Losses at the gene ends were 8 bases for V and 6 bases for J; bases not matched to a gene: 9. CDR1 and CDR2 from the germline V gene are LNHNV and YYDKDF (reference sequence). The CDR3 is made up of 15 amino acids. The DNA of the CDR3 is TGTGCCACCCGTGAGGGACTAGCGGTGGGCAATGAGCAGTTCTTC. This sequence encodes CATREGLAVGNEQFF.

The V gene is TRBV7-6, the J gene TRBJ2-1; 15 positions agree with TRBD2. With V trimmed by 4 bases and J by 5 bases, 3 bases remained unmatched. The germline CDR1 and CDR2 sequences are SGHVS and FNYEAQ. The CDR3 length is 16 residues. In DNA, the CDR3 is TGTGCCAGCAGCTACGGACTAGCGGGAGGGCACAATGAGCAGTTCTTC. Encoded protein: CASSYGLAGGHNEQFF.

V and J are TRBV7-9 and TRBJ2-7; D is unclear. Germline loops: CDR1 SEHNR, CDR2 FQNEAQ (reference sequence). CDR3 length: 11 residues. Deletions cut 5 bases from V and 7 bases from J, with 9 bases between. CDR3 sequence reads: CASSQSWEQYF. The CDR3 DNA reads TGTGCCAGCAGCCAAAGCTGGGAGCAGTACTTC.

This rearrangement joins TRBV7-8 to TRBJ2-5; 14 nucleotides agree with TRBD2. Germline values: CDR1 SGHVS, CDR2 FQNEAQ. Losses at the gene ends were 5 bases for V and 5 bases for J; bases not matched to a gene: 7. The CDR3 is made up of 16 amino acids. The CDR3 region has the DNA TGTGCCAGCAGCCCCAGACTAGCGGGGGGGCTGGAGACCCAGTACTTC. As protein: CASSPRLAGGLETQYF.

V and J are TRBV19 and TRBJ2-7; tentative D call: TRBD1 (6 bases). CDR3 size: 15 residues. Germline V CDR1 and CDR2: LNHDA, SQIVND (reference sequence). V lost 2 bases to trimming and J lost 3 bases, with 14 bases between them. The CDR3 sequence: CASSITGHTVYEQYF. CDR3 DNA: TGTGCCAGTAGTATAACGGGACACACAGTCTACGAGCAGTACTTC.

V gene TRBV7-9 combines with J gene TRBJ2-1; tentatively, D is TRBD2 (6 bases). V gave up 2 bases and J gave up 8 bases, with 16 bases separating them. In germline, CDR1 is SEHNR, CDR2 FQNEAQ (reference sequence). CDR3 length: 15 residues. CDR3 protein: CASSLMGREQDEQFF. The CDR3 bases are TGTGCCAGCAGCTTAATGGGCCGGGAGCAGGATGAGCAGTTCTTC.

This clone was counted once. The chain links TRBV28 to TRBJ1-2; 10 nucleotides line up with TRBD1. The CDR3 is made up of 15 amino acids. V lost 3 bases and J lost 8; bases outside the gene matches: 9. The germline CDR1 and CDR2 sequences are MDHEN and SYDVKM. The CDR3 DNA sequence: TGTGCCAGCAGTTTGGCCGGGACAGGGGTCAAAGGCTACACCTTC. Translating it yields CASSLAGTGVKGYTF.

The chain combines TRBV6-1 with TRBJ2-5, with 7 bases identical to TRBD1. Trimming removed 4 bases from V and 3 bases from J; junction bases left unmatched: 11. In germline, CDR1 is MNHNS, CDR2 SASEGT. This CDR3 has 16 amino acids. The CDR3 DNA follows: TGTGCCAGCAGTGTCCGCGGGCAGGGGGTCGAAGAGACCCAGTACTTC. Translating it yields CASSVRGQGVEETQYF.

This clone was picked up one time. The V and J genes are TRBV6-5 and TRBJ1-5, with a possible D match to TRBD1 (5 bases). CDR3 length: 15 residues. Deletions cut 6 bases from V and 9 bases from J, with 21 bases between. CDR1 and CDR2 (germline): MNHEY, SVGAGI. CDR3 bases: TGTGCCAGCAGGAGAGACGAAGACAGTTCACGGCCCCAGCATTTT. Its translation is CASRRDEDSSRPQHF.

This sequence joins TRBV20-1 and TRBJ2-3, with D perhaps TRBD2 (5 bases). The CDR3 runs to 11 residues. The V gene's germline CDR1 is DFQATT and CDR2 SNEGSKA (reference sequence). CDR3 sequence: CSPARGDTQYF. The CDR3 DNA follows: TGCAGCCCCGCCCGGGGAGATACGCAGTATTTT.

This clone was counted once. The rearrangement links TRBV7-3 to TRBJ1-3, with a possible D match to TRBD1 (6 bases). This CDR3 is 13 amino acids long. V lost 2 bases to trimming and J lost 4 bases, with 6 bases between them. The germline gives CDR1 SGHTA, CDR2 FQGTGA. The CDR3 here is CASSLGGGNTIYF. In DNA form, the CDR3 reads TGTGCCAGCAGCTTAGGGGGCGGAAACACCATATATTTT.

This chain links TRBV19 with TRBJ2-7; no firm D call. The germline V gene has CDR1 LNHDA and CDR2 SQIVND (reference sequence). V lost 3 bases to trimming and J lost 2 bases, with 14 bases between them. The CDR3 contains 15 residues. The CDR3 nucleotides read TGTGCCAGTAGTATGGCGTTCCAGGCACCCTACGAGCAGTACTTC. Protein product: CASSMAFQAPYEQYF.

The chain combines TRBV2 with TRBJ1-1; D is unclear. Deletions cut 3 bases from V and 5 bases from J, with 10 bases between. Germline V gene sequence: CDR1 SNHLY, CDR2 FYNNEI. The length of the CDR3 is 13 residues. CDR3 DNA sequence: TGTGCCAGCAGTGAGCGCGAGGTGACTGAAGCTTTCTTT. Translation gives CASSEREVTEAFF.

CDR3 nucleotides: TGTGCCAGCAGCTTCTTTGGGACAGGGGTGTCGGGCCAGCCCCAGCATTTT. It yields the protein CASSFFGTGVSGQPQHF. This chain joins TRBV7-9 and TRBJ1-5, with 10 bases fitting TRBD1. The V gene's germline CDR1 is SEHNR and CDR2 FQNEAQ (reference sequence). The junction had 12 bases not matched to a gene; V was cut back by 3 bases and J by 7 bases. CDR3 length: 17 amino acids.

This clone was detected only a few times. This CDR3 reads CASRHLEIYEQYF. The CDR3 region has the DNA TGTGCCAGCAGACACCTAGAGATCTACGAGCAGTACTTC. The chain uses TRBV28 and TRBJ2-7; D gene unclear. There are 13 residues in the CDR3. V was clipped by 6 bases and J by 3 bases, with 12 bases between them. Germline V gene lookup returns CDR1 MDHEN and CDR2 SYDVKM.

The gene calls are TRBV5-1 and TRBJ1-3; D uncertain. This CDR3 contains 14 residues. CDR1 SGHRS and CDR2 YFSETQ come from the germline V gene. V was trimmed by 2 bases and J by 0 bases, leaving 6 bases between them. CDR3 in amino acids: CASSLTVSGNTIYF. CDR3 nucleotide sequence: TGCGCCAGCAGCTTAACAGTCTCTGGAAACACCATATATTTT.

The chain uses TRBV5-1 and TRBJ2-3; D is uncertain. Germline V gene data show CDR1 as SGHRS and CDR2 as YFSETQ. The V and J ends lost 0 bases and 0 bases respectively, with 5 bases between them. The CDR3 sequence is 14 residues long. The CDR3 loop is CASSLELSTDTQYF. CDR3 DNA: TGCGCCAGCAGCTTGGAACTCAGCACAGATACGCAGTATTTT.

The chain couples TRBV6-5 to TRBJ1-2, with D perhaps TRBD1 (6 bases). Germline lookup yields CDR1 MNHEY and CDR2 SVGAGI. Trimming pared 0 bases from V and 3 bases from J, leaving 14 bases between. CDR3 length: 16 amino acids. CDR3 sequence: CASSYSRTADYYGYTF. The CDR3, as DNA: TGTGCCAGCAGTTACTCCCGGACAGCCGACTACTATGGCTACACCTTC.

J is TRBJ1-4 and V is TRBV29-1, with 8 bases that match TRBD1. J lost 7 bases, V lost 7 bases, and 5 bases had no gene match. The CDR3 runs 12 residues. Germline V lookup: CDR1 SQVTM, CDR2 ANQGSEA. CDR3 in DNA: TGCAGCGCCGGGGGGACAGGTGAAAAACTGTTTTTT. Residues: CSAGGTGEKLFF.

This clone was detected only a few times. CDR3 sequence reads: CASSPRGAHEKLFF. The DNA of the CDR3 is TGTGCCAGCAGCCCTCGGGGGGCGCATGAAAAACTGTTTTTT. The V call is TRBV7-2, the J call TRBJ1-4; TRBD1 might be the D (6 bases). V lost 5 bases and J lost 6, with 13 bases in between. The germline gives CDR1 SGHTA, CDR2 FQGNSA. This CDR3 has 14 residues.

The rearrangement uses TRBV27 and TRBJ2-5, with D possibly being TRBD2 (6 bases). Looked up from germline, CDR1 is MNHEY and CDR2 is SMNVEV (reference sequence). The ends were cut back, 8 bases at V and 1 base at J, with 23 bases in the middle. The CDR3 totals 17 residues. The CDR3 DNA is TGTGCCAGCGGAAGGGTTGGGGGACGCGGGGCCCAAGAGACCCAGTACTTC. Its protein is CASGRVGGRGAQETQYF.

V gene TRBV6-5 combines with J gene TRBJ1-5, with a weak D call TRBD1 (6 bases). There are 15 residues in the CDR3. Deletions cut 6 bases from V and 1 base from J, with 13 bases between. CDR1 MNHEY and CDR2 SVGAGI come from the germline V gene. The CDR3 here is CASRRQGLSNQPQHF. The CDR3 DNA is TGTGCCAGCAGACGGCAGGGGCTAAGCAATCAGCCCCAGCATTTT.